This T cell receptor (beta chain) was sequenced during a study of T cells in Graves' hyperthyroidism and ophthalmopathy. The CDR3 is 13 amino acids. V lost 6 bases, J lost 6 bases, and 5 bases stayed unmatched. The germline CDR1 and CDR2 sequences are MNHEY and SVGEGT. TCR beta CDR3 regions were amplified from RNA transcripts. The HTBI primer set was used in a first-round RT-PCR of the TCR CDR3. TCRdb ran MiXCR on the multiplex PCR reads and lists one entry per CDR3 protein. In the table there are some 490,000 distinct CDR3 sequences, approximately 23% of which are singletons. In making diagnoses, clinical symptoms, serum thyroxine and TRAb, thyroid ultrasound and orbital computed tomography were all used.

The chain uses TRBV6-2 or TRBV6-3 and TRBJ1-2; 9 bases map to TRBD1. This TCR derives from a woman in her 70s with Graves' ophthalmopathy. Specimen: blood. The CDR3 spells CASRRQGVNGYTF. The CDR3 region has the DNA TGTGCCAGCAGGAGACAGGGGGTGAATGGCTACACCTTC.